The rows below give T cell receptor beta chains drawn from one sample of a study of CD8 T cells in Susac syndrome. In TCRdb, the immunoSEQ multiplex PCR reads were re-called with MiXCR into one record per CDR3 protein. The repertoire holds 150,000 to 180,000 distinct CDR3 sequences, with around 95% as singletons. Input material: CD8+ T cells from PBMCs. The receptor source for this set is a human donor with multiple sclerosis. Both conserved end residues are part of each CDR3. The D gene is left open where the match is weak. Size is omitted from some rows. Given values are once, few, many or a class for expanded clones.

clone size: once
V gene: TRBV7-9
D gene: .
J gene: TRBJ2-7
CDR3 DNA: TGTGCCAGCAGCGCGGACGCATCCTACGAGCAGTACTTC
CDR3 protein: CASSADASYEQYF

clone size: .
V gene: TRBV16
D gene: .
J gene: TRBJ1-1
CDR3 DNA: TGTGCCAGCAGCCAATCGTCAAAGGGGGGCACTGAAGCTTTCTTT
CDR3 protein: CASSQSSKGGTEAFF

clone size: .
V gene: TRBV20-1
D gene: .
J gene: TRBJ1-4
CDR3 DNA: TGCAGTGCTGGCCCACGGTCGACGGGGGATGAAAAACTGTTTTTT
CDR3 protein: CSAGPRSTGDEKLFF

clone size: .
V gene: TRBV30
D gene: TRBD1
J gene: TRBJ2-7
CDR3 DNA: TGTGCCTGGAGTGCCAGGACAGGGGCGGTCTCCCCTTCGTACTTC
CDR3 protein: CAWSARTGAVSPSYF

clone size: .
V gene: TRBV9
D gene: TRBD2
J gene: TRBJ2-3
CDR3 DNA: TGTGCCAGCAGCCCCTTGGGACTAGGGGGAGATACGCAGTATTTT
CDR3 protein: CASSPLGLGGDTQYF

clone size: .
V gene: TRBV3-1
D gene: TRBD1
J gene: TRBJ2-4
CDR3 DNA: TGTGCCAGCGGGGGAACAGGGGCCGACTTCTCCAGAGCCAAAAACATTCAGTACTTC
CDR3 protein: CASGGTGADFSRAKNIQYF

clone size: .
V gene: TRBV28
D gene: .
J gene: TRBJ1-1
CDR3 DNA: TGTGCCAGCAGTCCGTGGGGATTGAACACTGAAGCTTTCTTT
CDR3 protein: CASSPWGLNTEAFF

clone size: once
V gene: TRBV3-1
D gene: .
J gene: TRBJ2-2
CDR3 DNA: TGTGCCAGCAGCCAAGCAAAAGGGGAAGGGGACACCGGGGAGCTGTTTTTT
CDR3 protein: CASSQAKGEGDTGELFF

clone size: .
V gene: TRBV27
D gene: .
J gene: TRBJ2-7
CDR3 DNA: TGTGCCAGCAGTCAGCTTTTGGGGCGAGGGGTGAACGAGCAGTACTTC
CDR3 protein: CASSQLLGRGVNEQYF

clone size: .
V gene: TRBV12-3/TRBV12-4
D gene: .
J gene: TRBJ1-1
CDR3 DNA: TGTGCCAGCAGTTTAACAGGGATTGGCACTGAAGCTTTCTTT
CDR3 protein: CASSLTGIGTEAFF

clone size: .
V gene: TRBV10-2
D gene: TRBD1
J gene: TRBJ2-1
CDR3 DNA: TGCGCCTCCTTGAGACAGGGGGAGAGCAATGAGCAGTTCTTC
CDR3 protein: CASLRQGESNEQFF

clone size: .
V gene: TRBV29-1
D gene: TRBD1
J gene: TRBJ1-2
CDR3 DNA: TGCAGCGTTGAGGAGGGGGCCAAAGCTAACTATGGCTACACCTTC
CDR3 protein: CSVEEGAKANYGYTF

clone size: .
V gene: TRBV30
D gene: .
J gene: TRBJ2-7
CDR3 DNA: TGTGCCTGGAGTGGGCTAGGGGCAGCGACCTCCTACGAGCAGTACTTC
CDR3 protein: CAWSGLGAATSYEQYF

clone size: .
V gene: TRBV27
D gene: .
J gene: TRBJ2-3
CDR3 DNA: TGTGCCAGCAGTGAATTGAGGGGTACTGGCACAGATACGCAGTATTTT
CDR3 protein: CASSELRGTGTDTQYF

clone size: .
V gene: TRBV30
D gene: .
J gene: TRBJ1-1
CDR3 DNA: TGTGCCTGGAGTCCTATACAGCAAACTGAAGCTTTCTTT
CDR3 protein: CAWSPIQQTEAFF

clone size: .
V gene: TRBV24-1
D gene: .
J gene: TRBJ2-3
CDR3 DNA: TGTGCCACCAGTGGGACAGCTAGCACAGATACGCAGTATTTT
CDR3 protein: CATSGTASTDTQYF

clone size: .
V gene: TRBV12-3/TRBV12-4
D gene: TRBD1
J gene: TRBJ2-6
CDR3 DNA: TGTGCCAGCAGCCCGGGACAGGGGGCAGCCGTCCTGACTTTC
CDR3 protein: CASSPGQGAAVLTF

clone size: .
V gene: TRBV3-1
D gene: TRBD2
J gene: TRBJ2-1
CDR3 DNA: TGTGCCAGCAGCCAAGACCCGGGGGGGGCTTACAATGAGCAGTTCTTC
CDR3 protein: CASSQDPGGAYNEQFF

clone size: once
V gene: TRBV9
D gene: .
J gene: TRBJ2-2
CDR3 DNA: TGTGCCAGCAGCGTAGGGGCGGGGTTGACCACCGGGGAGCTGTTTTTT
CDR3 protein: CASSVGAGLTTGELFF

clone size: .
V gene: TRBV20-1
D gene: .
J gene: TRBJ2-7
CDR3 DNA: TGCAGTGCTCGGGTTGCCAGATACGAGCAGTACTTC
CDR3 protein: CSARVARYEQYF

clone size: once
V gene: TRBV3-1
D gene: .
J gene: TRBJ2-6
CDR3 DNA: TGTGCCAGCAGCCAAGAGGGGGATGGGGCCAACGTCCTGACTTTC
CDR3 protein: CASSQEGDGANVLTF

clone size: once
V gene: TRBV2
D gene: TRBD1
J gene: TRBJ1-2
CDR3 DNA: TGTGCCAGCAGGGGAACAGGGGACTATGGCTACACCTTC
CDR3 protein: CASRGTGDYGYTF

clone size: .
V gene: TRBV9
D gene: .
J gene: TRBJ2-2
CDR3 DNA: TGTGCCAGCAGAGAAGGAGAGGGCGGCACCGGGGAGCTGTTTTTT
CDR3 protein: CASREGEGGTGELFF

clone size: .
V gene: TRBV6-2/TRBV6-3
D gene: .
J gene: TRBJ2-5
CDR3 DNA: TGTGCCAGCACCTCCGGGCTGCGGGTTCTAGACGCCCAGTACTTC
CDR3 protein: CASTSGLRVLDAQYF

clone size: few
V gene: TRBV6-1
D gene: .
J gene: TRBJ2-1
CDR3 DNA: TGTGCCAGCAGACCGACCCTCGACAGCTCCTACAATGAGCAGTTCTTC
CDR3 protein: CASRPTLDSSYNEQFF

clone size: .
V gene: TRBV20-1
D gene: .
J gene: TRBJ1-5
CDR3 DNA: TGCAGTGCTACCCCCATTAGCGGAAGCAATCAGCCCCAGCATTTT
CDR3 protein: CSATPISGSNQPQHF

clone size: .
V gene: TRBV12-5
D gene: .
J gene: TRBJ1-1
CDR3 DNA: TGTGCTAGTGGTCCGCCGGTGGCAGATGAAGCTTTCTTT
CDR3 protein: CASGPPVADEAFF

clone size: .
V gene: TRBV2
D gene: .
J gene: TRBJ1-6
CDR3 DNA: TGTGCCAGCAGTGAAGTGACATTCGGTAATTCACCCCTCCACTTT
CDR3 protein: CASSEVTFGNSPLHF

clone size: .
V gene: TRBV9
D gene: .
J gene: TRBJ2-2
CDR3 DNA: TGTGCCAGCAGCGTTGGGTCGGGCACCGGGGAGCTGTTTTTT
CDR3 protein: CASSVGSGTGELFF

clone size: .
V gene: TRBV25-1
D gene: TRBD1
J gene: TRBJ1-6
CDR3 DNA: TGTGCCAGCAGTGTCCGGGACAGGGGATCACCCCTCCACTTT
CDR3 protein: CASSVRDRGSPLHF

clone size: .
V gene: TRBV3-1
D gene: TRBD1
J gene: TRBJ1-5
CDR3 DNA: TGTGCCAGCAGCCAAGGACCTATACAGGGGAAGGATCAGCCCCAGCATTTT
CDR3 protein: CASSQGPIQGKDQPQHF

clone size: once
V gene: TRBV7-3
D gene: .
J gene: TRBJ2-3
CDR3 DNA: TGTGCCAGCAGCTCGGAGGGGGGTCCGAGCACAGATACGCAGTATTTT
CDR3 protein: CASSSEGGPSTDTQYF

clone size: .
V gene: TRBV9
D gene: TRBD1
J gene: TRBJ1-4
CDR3 DNA: TGTGCCAGCAGCCCCGGGACAGTCCCAACTAATGAAAAACTGTTTTTT
CDR3 protein: CASSPGTVPTNEKLFF

clone size: .
V gene: TRBV27
D gene: TRBD1
J gene: TRBJ1-2
CDR3 DNA: TGTGCCAGCAGGCCATGGGGACAGGACTATGGCTACACCTTC
CDR3 protein: CASRPWGQDYGYTF

clone size: .
V gene: TRBV9
D gene: .
J gene: TRBJ2-1
CDR3 DNA: TGTGCCAGCAGCGTAGCTTCTGCGGGGGACAACAATGAGCAGTTCTTC
CDR3 protein: CASSVASAGDNNEQFF

clone size: once
V gene: TRBV20-1
D gene: TRBD2
J gene: TRBJ2-1
CDR3 DNA: TGCAGTGCTAGCGGGCGGGGGGGTAAGGATGAGCAGTTCTTC
CDR3 protein: CSASGRGGKDEQFF

clone size: .
V gene: TRBV9
D gene: .
J gene: TRBJ2-1
CDR3 DNA: TGTGCCAGCAGCGTAGAGGCCAGGGTCTACAATGAGCAGTTCTTC
CDR3 protein: CASSVEARVYNEQFF

clone size: .
V gene: TRBV27
D gene: .
J gene: TRBJ2-5
CDR3 DNA: TGTGCCAGCAGCCTTCGGGTCAGAGGGCGAGAGACCCAGTACTTC
CDR3 protein: CASSLRVRGRETQYF

clone size: .
V gene: TRBV29-1
D gene: .
J gene: TRBJ1-5
CDR3 DNA: TGCAGCGTGGTCGCCGGGACGGGGAGCAATCAGCCCCAGCATTTT
CDR3 protein: CSVVAGTGSNQPQHF

clone size: .
V gene: TRBV7-2
D gene: TRBD2
J gene: TRBJ2-1
CDR3 DNA: TGTGCCAGCCCCAGGACCTTGGGGACTAGGGGTGAGCAGTTCTTC
CDR3 protein: CASPRTLGTRGEQFF

clone size: .
V gene: TRBV7-2
D gene: TRBD2
J gene: TRBJ2-5
CDR3 DNA: TGTGCCAGCAGCTTAGAATGGCGGGGGGACGCGGAGACCCAGTACTTC
CDR3 protein: CASSLEWRGDAETQYF

clone size: .
V gene: TRBV15
D gene: TRBD2
J gene: TRBJ2-5
CDR3 DNA: TGTGCCACCAGCAGAGACGCGGGGGGGCTAGCGACCCAGTACTTC
CDR3 protein: CATSRDAGGLATQYF